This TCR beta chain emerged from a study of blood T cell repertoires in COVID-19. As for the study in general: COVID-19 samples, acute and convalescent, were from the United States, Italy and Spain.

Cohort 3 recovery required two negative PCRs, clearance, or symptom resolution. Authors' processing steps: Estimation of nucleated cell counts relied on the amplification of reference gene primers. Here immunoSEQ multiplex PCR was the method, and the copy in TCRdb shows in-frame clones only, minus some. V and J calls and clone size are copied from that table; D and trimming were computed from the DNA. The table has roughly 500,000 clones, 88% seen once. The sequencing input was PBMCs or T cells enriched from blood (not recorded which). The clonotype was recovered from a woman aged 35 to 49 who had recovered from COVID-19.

CDR3 bases: TGTGCCAGCAGCTTAGCTGGCGGGTATGAAGCTTTCTTT. It translates to CASSLAGGYEAFF. This chain links TRBV7-9 with TRBJ1-1, with D uncertain. V was cut by 0 bases and J by 7 bases, with 9 bases left in between. CDR3 length equals 13 residues. Germline CDR1 SEHNR, CDR2 FQNEAQ (reference sequence).